Reported below is one TCR beta chain. Its specificity is not known. The germline V gene has CDR1 MRHNA and CDR2 SNTAGT. This CDR3 is built from 15 residues. The data originate from a study of CXCR3-negative and CXCR3-positive naive CD8 T cells. The study's findings and limits: After cryopreservation, CXCR3 expression dropped partially; most assays used fresh PBMCs. Surface CD5 matched across naive subsets, and TRB CDR3 properties served to infer TCR strength. Memory CD8+ cells showed much lower diversity, while both naive subsets were comparably high. TRB CDR3s of CXCR3-positive naive cells were more hydrophobic than those of CXCR3-negative naive cells.

Naive CD8+ T cells showed CD45RO-CCR7+CD27+CD95-. UMI-labeled 5' RACE TRB cDNA libraries were prepared from the cells. TCRdb derives one entry per CDR3 protein from the 5' RACE reads, leaving out DNA. The table gives 140,000 to 150,000 distinct CDR3 sequences; the top ten clones make up about 0.3% of it. The clonotype comes from a human donor in good health. Some clones in this sample may be carry-over from other donors' samples. Source material: naive CXCR3+ CD8+ T cells from blood. Subset in this sample: CD45RO-CCR7+CD27+CD95- naive CD8+ T cells expressing CXCR3 (TNR3+). The V call is TRBV6-4, the J call TRBJ2-3; TCRdb outputs TRBD2, but without DNA this stays unchecked. CDR3 residues: CASSERGGASDTQYF.